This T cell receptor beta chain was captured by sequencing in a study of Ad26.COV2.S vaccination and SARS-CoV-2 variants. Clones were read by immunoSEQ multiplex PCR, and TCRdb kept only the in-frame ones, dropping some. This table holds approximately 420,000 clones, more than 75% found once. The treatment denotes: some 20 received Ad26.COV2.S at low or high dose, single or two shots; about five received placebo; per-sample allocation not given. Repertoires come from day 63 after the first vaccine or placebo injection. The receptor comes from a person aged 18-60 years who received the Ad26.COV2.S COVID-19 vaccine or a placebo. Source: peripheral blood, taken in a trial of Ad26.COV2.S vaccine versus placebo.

The CDR3 DNA is TGTGCCAGCAGTTACTCGCAGTGGGGAAACACCATATATTTT. This encodes CASSYSQWGNTIYF. The chain carries TRBV6-5 and TRBJ1-3; D call uncertain. Trimming shortened V by 0 bases and J by 4 bases, and 7 bases separated the two germline ends. The CDR3 extends over 14 amino acids. Germline lookup yields CDR1 MNHEY and CDR2 SVGAGI.